Sequencing of this T cell receptor beta chain was carried out in a study of blood T cell repertoires in COVID-19. The overall study: The analysed material was cDNA or gDNA that came from T cells, B-cell-depleted T cells, or PBMCs.

Everyone who took part was roughly 18 to 89 years old, and they came from 20 to 25 US areas. Membership in each cohort depended on participant-reported clinical history. In the original workflow: Counts of nucleated cells, estimated from reference gene primer amplification, were obtained. The method was immunoSEQ multiplex PCR; TCRdb's version includes in-frame clones alone and lacks a portion of them. D and trimming were read from the DNA, whereas the V and J calls and clone size are those reported in that table. Here the sample spans about 50,000 clones, approximately 80% being singletons. This CDR3 spans 12 amino acids. Germline V gene lookup returns CDR1 MNHEY and CDR2 SMNVEV (reference sequence). V lost 5 bases to trimming and J lost 13 bases; unmatched junction nucleotides: 7.

The sequence was obtained from a woman in her forties or fifties with acute COVID-19. The sample taken for sequencing was PBMCs or T cells enriched from blood (not recorded which). The V gene is TRBV27, the J gene TRBJ2-1; 8 nucleotides align to TRBD1. The CDR3 DNA follows: TGTGCCAGCAGTCCCCAGGGGGCCCATCAGTTCTTC. Its protein is CASSPQGAHQFF.